This section outlines one T cell receptor beta chain sequence together with its context. What it recognizes is unknown. The sample originates from a study of T cells in localized non-small cell lung cancer. Study outcomes and limitations: With higher T cell density in blood came longer overall survival. Heterogeneity remains possible because sequencing was limited to only one tumor region. The study found T cell clonality highest in uninvolved adjacent lung, above tumor. Out of the top 100 tumor clones, a median roughly 58 were seen in adjacent lung.

Assay: immunoSEQ multiplex PCR; the TCRdb copy retains only in-frame clones and omits some. The sample has tens of thousands of clones; about nine tenths are singletons. V lost 5 bases to trimming and J lost 4 bases; unmatched junction nucleotides: 12. This CDR3 spans 17 amino acids. Sequencing was performed on peripheral blood, taken before any cancer treatment. The sequence came from a woman aged 35-75 years with stage I lung adenocarcinoma. J is TRBJ1-3 and V is TRBV7-1, with 9 bases aligning to TRBD1. TRBV7-1 is classed as an ORF, of uncertain function. CDR3 loop: CASSQLTGGASGNTIYF. DNA of the CDR3: TGTGCCAGCAGCCAACTAACAGGGGGCGCTTCAGGAAACACCATATATTTT.